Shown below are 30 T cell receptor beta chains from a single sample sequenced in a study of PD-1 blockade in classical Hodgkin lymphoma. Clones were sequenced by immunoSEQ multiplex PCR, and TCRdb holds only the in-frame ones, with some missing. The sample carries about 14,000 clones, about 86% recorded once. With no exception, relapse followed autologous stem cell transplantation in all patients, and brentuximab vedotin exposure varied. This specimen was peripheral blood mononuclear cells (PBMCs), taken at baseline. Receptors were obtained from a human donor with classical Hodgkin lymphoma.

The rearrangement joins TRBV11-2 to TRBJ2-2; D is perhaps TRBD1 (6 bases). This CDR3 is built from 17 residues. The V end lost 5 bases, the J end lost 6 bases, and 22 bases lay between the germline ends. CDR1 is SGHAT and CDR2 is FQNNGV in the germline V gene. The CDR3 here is CASSMTGTLGSSGELFF. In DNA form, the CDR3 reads TGTGCCAGCAGCATGACCGGGACACTCGGGTCGTCCGGGGAGCTGTTTTTT. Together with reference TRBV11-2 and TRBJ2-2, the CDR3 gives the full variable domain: EAGVAQSPRYKIIEKRQSVAFWCNPISGHATLYWYQQILGQGPKLLIQFQNNGVVDDSQLPKDRFSAERLKGVDSTLKIQPAKLEDSAVYLCASSMTGTLGSSGELFFGEGSRLTVL.

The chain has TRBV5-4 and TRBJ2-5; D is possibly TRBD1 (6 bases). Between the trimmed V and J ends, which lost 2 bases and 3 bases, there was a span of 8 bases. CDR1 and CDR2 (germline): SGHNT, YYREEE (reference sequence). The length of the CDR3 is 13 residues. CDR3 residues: CASSFSGEETQYF. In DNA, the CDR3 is TGTGCCAGCAGCTTCTCAGGGGAAGAGACCCAGTACTTC.

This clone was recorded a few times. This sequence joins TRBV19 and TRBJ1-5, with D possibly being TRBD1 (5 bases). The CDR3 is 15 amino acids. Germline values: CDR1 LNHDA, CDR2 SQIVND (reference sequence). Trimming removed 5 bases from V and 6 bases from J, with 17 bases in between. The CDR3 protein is CASSLGAPGSQPQHF. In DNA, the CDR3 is TGTGCCAGTAGTCTAGGGGCCCCAGGGTCTCAGCCCCAGCATTTT.

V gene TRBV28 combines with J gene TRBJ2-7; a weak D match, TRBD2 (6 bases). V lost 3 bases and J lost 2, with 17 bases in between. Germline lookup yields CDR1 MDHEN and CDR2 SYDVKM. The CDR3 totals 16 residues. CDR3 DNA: TGTGCCAGCAGTTTCTCCCATCTGACTAGTACCTACGAGCAGTACTTC. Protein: CASSFSHLTSTYEQYF.

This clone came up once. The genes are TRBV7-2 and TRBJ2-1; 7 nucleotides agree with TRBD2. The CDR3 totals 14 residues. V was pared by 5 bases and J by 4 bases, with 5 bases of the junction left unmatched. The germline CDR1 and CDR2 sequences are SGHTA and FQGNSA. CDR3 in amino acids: CASSPGREYNEQFF. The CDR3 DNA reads TGTGCCAGCAGCCCGGGGCGGGAGTACAATGAGCAGTTCTTC.

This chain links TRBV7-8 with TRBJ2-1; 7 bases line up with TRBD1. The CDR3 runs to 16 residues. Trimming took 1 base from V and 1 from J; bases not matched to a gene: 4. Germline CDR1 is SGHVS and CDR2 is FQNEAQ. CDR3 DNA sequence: TGTGCCAGCAGCTTAGAGGACAGGAGATCCTACAATGAGCAGTTCTTC. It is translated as CASSLEDRRSYNEQFF.

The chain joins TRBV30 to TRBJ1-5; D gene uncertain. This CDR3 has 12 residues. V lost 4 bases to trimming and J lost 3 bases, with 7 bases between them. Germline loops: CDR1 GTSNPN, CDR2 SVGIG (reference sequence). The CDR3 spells CAWNKYNQPQHF. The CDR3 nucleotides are TGTGCCTGGAACAAGTACAATCAGCCCCAGCATTTT. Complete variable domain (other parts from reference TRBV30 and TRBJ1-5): SQTIHQWPATLVQPVGSPLSLECTVEGTSNPNLYWYRQAAGRGLQLLFYSVGIGQISSEVPQNLSASRPQDRQFILSSKKLLLSDSGFYLCAWNKYNQPQHFGDGTRLSIL.

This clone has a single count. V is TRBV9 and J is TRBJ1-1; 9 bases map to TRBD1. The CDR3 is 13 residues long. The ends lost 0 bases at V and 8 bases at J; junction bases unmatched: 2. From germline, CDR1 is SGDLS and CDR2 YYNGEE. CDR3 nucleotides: TGTGCCAGCAGCGTAGGACAGGGGGGAGAAGCTTTCTTT. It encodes CASSVGQGGEAFF. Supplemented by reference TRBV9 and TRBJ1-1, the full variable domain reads DSGVTQTPKHLITATGQRVTLRCSPRSGDLSVYWYQQSLDQGLQFLIQYYNGEERAKGNILERFSAQQFPDLHSELNLSSLELGDSALYFCASSVGQGGEAFFGQGTRLTVV.

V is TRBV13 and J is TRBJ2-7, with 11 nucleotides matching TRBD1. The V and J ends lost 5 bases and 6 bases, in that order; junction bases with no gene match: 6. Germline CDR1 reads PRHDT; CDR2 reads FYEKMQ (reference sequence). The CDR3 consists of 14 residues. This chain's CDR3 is CASSRGTGGREQYF. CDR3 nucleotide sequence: TGTGCCAGCAGCCGTGGGACAGGGGGACGCGAGCAGTACTTC. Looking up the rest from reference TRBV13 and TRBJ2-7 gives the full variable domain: AAGVIQSPRHLIKEKRETATLKCYPIPRHDTVYWYQQGPGQDPQFLISFYEKMQSDKGSIPDRFSAQQFSDYHSELNMSSLELGDSALYFCASSRGTGGREQYFGPGTRLTVT.

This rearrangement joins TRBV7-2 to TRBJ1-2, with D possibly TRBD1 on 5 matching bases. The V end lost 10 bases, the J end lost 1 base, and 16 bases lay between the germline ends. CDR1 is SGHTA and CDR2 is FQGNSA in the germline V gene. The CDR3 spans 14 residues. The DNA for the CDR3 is TGTGCCACCCTCGGACCAGGGAATAACTATGGCTACACCTTC. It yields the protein CATLGPGNNYGYTF.

Here the CDR3 reads CASSIDEREGAYGYTF. The CDR3 region has the DNA TGTGCCAGTAGTATAGATGAAAGGGAAGGGGCCTATGGCTACACCTTC. J is TRBJ1-2 and V is TRBV19; TRBD1 might be the D (5 bases). Germline CDR1 is LNHDA and CDR2 is SQIVND (reference sequence). The CDR3 consists of 16 residues. Trimming took off 0 bases at V and 4 bases at J, with 15 bases between the two ends.

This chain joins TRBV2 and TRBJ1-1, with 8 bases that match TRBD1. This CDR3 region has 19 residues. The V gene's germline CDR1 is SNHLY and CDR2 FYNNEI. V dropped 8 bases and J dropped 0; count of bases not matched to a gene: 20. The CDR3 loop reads CASSPRPTGAVSMNTEAFF. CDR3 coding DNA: TGTGCCAGCTCCCCACGACCGACAGGGGCCGTCTCCATGAACACTGAAGCTTTCTTT.

CDR3 region: CASSQDSNTDTQYF. The CDR3 DNA reads TGCGCCAGCAGCCAAGATTCCAACACAGATACGCAGTATTTT. The genes are TRBV4-3 and TRBJ2-3; unclear D gene. CDR1 LGHNA and CDR2 YSLEER come from the germline V gene. Trimming pared 0 bases from V and 2 bases from J, leaving 6 bases between. This CDR3 has 14 amino acids.

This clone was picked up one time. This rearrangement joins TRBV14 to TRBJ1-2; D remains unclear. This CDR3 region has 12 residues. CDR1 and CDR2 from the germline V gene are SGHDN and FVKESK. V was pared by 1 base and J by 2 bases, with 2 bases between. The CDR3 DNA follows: TGTGCCAGCAGCCAAGGAAACTATGGCTACACCTTC. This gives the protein CASSQGNYGYTF.

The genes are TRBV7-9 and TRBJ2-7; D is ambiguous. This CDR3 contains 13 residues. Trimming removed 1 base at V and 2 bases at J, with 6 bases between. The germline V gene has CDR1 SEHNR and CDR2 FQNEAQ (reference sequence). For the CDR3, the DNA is TGTGCCAGCAGCTTAGACAGTGCCTACGAGCAGTACTTC. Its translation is CASSLDSAYEQYF. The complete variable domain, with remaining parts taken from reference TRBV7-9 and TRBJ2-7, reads DTGVSQNPRHKITKRGQNVTFRCDPISEHNRLYWYRQTLGQGPEFLTYFQNEAQLEKSRLLSDRFSAERPKGSFSTLEIQRTEQGDSAMYLCASSLDSAYEQYFGPGTRLTVT.

This CDR3 reads CAISESDPYNEQFF. CDR3 coding DNA: TGTGCCATCAGTGAGTCCGACCCCTACAATGAGCAGTTCTTC. V usage is TRBV10-3 and J usage is TRBJ2-1; D call uncertain. Trimming cost V 0 bases and J 2 bases, with 5 bases left between them. CDR3 length equals 14 residues. CDR1 and CDR2 (germline): ENHRY, SYGVKD.

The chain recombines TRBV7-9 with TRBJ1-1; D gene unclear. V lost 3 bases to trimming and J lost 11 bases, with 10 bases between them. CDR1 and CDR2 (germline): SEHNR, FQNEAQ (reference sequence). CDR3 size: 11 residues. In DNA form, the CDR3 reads TGTGCCAGCAGCTTTTCCCCGGAGGCTTTCTTT. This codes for CASSFSPEAFF.

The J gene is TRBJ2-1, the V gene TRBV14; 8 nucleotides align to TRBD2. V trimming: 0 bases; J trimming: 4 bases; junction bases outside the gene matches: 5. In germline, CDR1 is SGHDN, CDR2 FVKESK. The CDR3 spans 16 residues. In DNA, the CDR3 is TGTGCCAGCAGCCAAGACGTACTAGCGGCTTACAATGAGCAGTTCTTC. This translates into CASSQDVLAAYNEQFF. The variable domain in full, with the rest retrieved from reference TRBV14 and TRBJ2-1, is EAGVTQFPSHSVIEKGQTVTLRCDPISGHDNLYWYRRVMGKEIKFLLHFVKESKQDESGMPNNRFLAERTGGTYSTLKVQPAELEDSGVYFCASSQDVLAAYNEQFFGPGTRLTVL.

Here the CDR3 reads CASTRLAGGRTDTQYF. For the CDR3, the DNA is TGCGCCAGCACCAGACTAGCGGGAGGGCGCACAGATACGCAGTATTTT. The V and J genes are TRBV5-1 and TRBJ2-3, with 14 bases fitting TRBD2. The germline V gene encodes CDR1 SGHRS and CDR2 YFSETQ. The junction had 4 bases not matched to a gene; V was cut back by 6 bases and J by 1 base. The CDR3 consists of 16 residues. The variable domain in full, with the rest retrieved from reference TRBV5-1 and TRBJ2-3, is KAGVTQTPRYLIKTRGQQVTLSCSPISGHRSVSWYQQTPGQGLQFLFEYFSETQRNKGNFPGRFSGRQFSNSRSEMNVSTLELGDSALYLCASTRLAGGRTDTQYFGPGTRLTVL.

The DNA of the CDR3 is TGTGCCAGCAGTTCTACAGGGGGCCGAGCTTTCTTT. It is translated as CASSSTGGRAFF. The chain is built from TRBV7-9 and TRBJ1-1; 9 bases line up with TRBD1. Germline trimming cut 6 bases from V and 10 bases from J; bases unmatched to any gene: 6. Germline CDR1 is SEHNR and CDR2 is FQNEAQ (reference sequence). The CDR3 length is 12 residues.

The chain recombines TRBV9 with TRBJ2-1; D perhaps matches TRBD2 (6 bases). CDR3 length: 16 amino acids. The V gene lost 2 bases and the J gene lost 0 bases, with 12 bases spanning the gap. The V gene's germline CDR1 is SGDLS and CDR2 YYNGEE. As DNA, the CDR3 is TGTGCCAGCAGCGTTGGAGGGTTAAGCTCCTACAATGAGCAGTTCTTC. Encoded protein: CASSVGGLSSYNEQFF. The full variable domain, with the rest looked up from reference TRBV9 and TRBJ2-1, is DSGVTQTPKHLITATGQRVTLRCSPRSGDLSVYWYQQSLDQGLQFLIQYYNGEERAKGNILERFSAQQFPDLHSELNLSSLELGDSALYFCASSVGGLSSYNEQFFGPGTRLTVL.

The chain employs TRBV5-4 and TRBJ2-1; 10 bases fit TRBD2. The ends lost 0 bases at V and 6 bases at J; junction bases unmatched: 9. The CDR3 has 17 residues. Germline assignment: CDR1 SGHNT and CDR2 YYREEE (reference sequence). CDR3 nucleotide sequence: TGTGCCAGCAGCTTGGTCGCGGAAGCGGGGGGGGTCAATGAGCAGTTCTTC. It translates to CASSLVAEAGGVNEQFF. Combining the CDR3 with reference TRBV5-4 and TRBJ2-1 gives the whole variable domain ETGVTQSPTHLIKTRGQQVTLRCSSQSGHNTVSWYQQALGQGPQFIFQYYREEENGRGNFPPRFSGLQFPNYSSELNVNALELDDSALYLCASSLVAEAGGVNEQFFGPGTRLTVL.

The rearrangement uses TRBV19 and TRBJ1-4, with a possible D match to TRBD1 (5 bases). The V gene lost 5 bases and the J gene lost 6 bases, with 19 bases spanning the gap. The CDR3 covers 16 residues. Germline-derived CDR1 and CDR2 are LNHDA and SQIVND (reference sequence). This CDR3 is CASSPYVGDVDEKLFF. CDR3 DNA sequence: TGTGCCAGTAGTCCCTACGTGGGGGACGTTGATGAAAAACTGTTTTTT.

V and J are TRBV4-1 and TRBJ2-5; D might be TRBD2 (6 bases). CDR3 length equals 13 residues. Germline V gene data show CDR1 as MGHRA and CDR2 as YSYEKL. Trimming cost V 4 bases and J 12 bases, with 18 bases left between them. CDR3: CASSLSEGREEYF. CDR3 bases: TGCGCCAGCAGCCTTTCAGAGGGCAGGGAGGAGTACTTC.

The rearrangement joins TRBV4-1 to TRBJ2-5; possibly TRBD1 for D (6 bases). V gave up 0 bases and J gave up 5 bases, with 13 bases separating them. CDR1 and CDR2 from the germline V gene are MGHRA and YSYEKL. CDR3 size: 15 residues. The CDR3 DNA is TGCGCCAGCAGCCAAGAGGTGGCAGGGGTGGAGACCCAGTACTTC. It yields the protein CASSQEVAGVETQYF.

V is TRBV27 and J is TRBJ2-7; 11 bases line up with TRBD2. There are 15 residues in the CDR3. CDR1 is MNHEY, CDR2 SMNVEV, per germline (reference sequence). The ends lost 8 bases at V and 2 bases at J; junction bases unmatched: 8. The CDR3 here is CASSFGTSGTYEQYF. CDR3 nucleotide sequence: TGTGCCAGCTCCTTCGGGACTAGCGGTACCTACGAGCAGTACTTC.

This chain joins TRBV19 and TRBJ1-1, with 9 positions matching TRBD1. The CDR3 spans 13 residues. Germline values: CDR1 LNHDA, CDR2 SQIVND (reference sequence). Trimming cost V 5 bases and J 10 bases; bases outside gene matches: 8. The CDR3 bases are TGTGCCAGTAGTCCGGGACAGGGAACGGGAGCTTTCTTT. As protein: CASSPGQGTGAFF.

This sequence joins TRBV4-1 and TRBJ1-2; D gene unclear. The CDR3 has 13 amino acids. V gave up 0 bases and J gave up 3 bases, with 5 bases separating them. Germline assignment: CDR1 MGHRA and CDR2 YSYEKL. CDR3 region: CASSQDDYYGYTF. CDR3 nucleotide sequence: TGCGCCAGCAGCCAAGATGATTACTATGGCTACACCTTC.

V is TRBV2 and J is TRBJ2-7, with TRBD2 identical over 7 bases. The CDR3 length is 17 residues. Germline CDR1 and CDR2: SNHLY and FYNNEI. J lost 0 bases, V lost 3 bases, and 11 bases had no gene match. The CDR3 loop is CASSEMPSGAFSYEQYF. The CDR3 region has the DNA TGTGCCAGCAGTGAGATGCCCAGCGGGGCCTTCTCCTACGAGCAGTACTTC.

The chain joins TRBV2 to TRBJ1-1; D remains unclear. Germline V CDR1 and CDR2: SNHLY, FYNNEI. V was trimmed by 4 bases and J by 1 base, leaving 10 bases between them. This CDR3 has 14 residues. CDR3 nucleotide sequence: TGTGCCAGCAGTGCGGGCAGGAGGAACACTGAAGCTTTCTTT. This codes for CASSAGRRNTEAFF.